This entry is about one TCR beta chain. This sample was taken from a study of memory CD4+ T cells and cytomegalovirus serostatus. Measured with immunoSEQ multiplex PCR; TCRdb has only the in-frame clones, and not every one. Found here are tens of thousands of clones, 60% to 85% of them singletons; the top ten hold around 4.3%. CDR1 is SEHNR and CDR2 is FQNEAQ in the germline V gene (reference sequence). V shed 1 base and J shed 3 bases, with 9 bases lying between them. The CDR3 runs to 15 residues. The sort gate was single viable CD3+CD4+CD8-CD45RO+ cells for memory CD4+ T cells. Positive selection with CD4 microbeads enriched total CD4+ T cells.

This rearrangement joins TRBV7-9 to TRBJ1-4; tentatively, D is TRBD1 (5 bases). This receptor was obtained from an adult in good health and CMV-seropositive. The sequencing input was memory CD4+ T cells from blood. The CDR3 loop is CASSLGGEPNEKLFF. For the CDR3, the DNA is TGTGCCAGCAGCTTAGGAGGGGAGCCTAATGAAAAACTGTTTTTT.